This TCR beta chain was sequenced for a study of sequential checkpoint blockade in melanoma. The CDR3 contains 15 residues. Trimming took 1 base from V and 4 from J, leaving 13 bases between them. Germline lookup yields CDR1 SEHNR and CDR2 FQNEAQ (reference sequence). Sequencing used immunoSEQ multiplex PCR; TCRdb keeps in-frame clones, though not all of them. There are 7,500 to 8,500 clones in the sample; roughly three fifths occur only once, and around 46% lies in the top ten. Treatment specified: randomized to nivolumab then ipilimumab (arm A) or the reverse (arm B). Sorted cells were live CD3+CD8+, lacking CD19 and CD56, from PBMCs.

This clonotype was sampled from a human patient with melanoma. Some clones in this sample may be carry-over from other donors' samples. The rearrangement links TRBV7-9 to TRBJ1-2; the D gene is possibly TRBD1 (6 bases). The specimen comprised CD8+ T cells sorted from blood (inferred from file names), sampled from a patient given nivolumab and ipilimumab in sequence. The DNA of the CDR3 is TGTGCCAGCAGCTTAGAACCAGGGGTTGGCTATGGCTACACCTTC. Translating it yields CASSLEPGVGYGYTF.